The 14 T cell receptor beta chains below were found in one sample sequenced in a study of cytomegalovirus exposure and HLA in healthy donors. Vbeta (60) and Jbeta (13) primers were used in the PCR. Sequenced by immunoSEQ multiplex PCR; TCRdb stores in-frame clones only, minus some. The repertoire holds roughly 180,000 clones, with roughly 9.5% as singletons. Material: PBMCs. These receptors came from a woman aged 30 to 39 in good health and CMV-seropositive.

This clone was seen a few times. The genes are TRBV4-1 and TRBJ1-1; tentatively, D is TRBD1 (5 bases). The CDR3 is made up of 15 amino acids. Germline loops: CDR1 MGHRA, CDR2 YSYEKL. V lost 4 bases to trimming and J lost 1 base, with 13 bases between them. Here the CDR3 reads CASSPLVTANTEAFF. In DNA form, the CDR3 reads TGCGCCAGCAGCCCCCTCGTGACAGCGAACACTGAAGCTTTCTTT.

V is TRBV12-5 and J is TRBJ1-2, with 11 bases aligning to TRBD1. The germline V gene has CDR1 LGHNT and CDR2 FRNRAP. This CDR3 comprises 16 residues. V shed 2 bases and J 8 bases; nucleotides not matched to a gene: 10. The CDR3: CASGLWTGGSNGGYTF. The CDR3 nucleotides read TGTGCTAGTGGTTTGTGGACAGGGGGCTCGAACGGCGGCTACACCTTC.

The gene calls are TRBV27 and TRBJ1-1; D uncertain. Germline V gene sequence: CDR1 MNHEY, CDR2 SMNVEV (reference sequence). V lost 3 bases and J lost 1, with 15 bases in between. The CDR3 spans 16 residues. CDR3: CASSLRWYEANTEAFF. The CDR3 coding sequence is TGTGCCAGCAGTTTGAGGTGGTACGAAGCGAACACTGAAGCTTTCTTT.

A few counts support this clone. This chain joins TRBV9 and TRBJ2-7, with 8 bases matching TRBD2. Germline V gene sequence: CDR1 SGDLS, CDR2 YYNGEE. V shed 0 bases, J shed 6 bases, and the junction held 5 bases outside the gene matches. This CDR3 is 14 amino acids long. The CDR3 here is CASSVGAGAVEQYF. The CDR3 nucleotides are TGTGCCAGCAGCGTAGGAGCGGGAGCAGTCGAGCAGTACTTC.

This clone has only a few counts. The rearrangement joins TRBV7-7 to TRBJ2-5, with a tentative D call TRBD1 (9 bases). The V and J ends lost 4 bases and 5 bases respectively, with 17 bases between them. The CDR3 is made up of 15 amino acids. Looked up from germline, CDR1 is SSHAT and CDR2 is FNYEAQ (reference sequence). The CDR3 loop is CASSSQGAGGETQYF. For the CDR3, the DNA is TGTGCCAGCAGCTCACAGGGGGCGGGAGGCGAGACCCAGTACTTC.

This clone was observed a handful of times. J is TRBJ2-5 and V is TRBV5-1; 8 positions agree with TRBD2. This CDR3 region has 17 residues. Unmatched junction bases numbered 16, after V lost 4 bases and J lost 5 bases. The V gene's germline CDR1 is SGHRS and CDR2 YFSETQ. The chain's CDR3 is CASSPGAAGAFGETQYF. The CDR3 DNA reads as TGCGCCAGCAGCCCCGGCGCAGCGGGAGCGTTCGGCGAGACCCAGTACTTC.

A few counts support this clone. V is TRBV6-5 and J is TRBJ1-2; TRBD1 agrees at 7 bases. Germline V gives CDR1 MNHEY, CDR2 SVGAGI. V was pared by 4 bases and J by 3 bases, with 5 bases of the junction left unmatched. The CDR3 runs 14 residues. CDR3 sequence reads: CASSSTGNYYGYTF. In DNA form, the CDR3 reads TGTGCCAGCAGTTCGACAGGGAACTACTATGGCTACACCTTC.

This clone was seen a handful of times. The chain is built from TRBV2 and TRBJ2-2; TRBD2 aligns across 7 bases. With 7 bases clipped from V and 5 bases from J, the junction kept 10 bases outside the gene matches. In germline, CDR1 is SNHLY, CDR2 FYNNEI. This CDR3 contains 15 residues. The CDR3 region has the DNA TGTGCCAGCATCCAAGAGTCGGGAGGAACCGGGGAGCTGTTTTTT. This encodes CASIQESGGTGELFF.

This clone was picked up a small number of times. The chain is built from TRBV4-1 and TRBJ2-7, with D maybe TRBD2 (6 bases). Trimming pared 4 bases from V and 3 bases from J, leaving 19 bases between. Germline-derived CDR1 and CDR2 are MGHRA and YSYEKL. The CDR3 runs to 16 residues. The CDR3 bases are TGCGCCAGCAGCCTGAGCGACGGGAGTAAGGGCTACGAGCAGTACTTC. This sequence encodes CASSLSDGSKGYEQYF.

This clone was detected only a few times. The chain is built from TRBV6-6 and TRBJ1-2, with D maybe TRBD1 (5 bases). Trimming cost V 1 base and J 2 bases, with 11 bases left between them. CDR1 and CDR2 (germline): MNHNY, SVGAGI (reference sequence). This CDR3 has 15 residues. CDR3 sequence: CASSYLDTRNYGYTF. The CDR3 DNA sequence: TGTGCCAGCAGTTACTTGGACACAAGGAACTATGGCTACACCTTC.

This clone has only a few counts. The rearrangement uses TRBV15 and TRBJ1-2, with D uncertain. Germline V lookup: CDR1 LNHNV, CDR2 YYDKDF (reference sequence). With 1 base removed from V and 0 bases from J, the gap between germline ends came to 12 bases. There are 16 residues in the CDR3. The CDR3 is CATSRAGASANYGYTF. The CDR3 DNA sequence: TGTGCCACCAGCAGAGCGGGAGCCTCAGCTAACTATGGCTACACCTTC.

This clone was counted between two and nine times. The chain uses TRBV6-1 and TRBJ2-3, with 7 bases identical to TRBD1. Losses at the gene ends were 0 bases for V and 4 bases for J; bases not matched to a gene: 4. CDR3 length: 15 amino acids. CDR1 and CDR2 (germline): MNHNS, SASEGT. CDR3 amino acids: CASSEAPGQPDTQYF. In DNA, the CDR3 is TGTGCCAGCAGTGAAGCGCCGGGACAGCCAGATACGCAGTATTTT.

The DNA of the CDR3 is TGTGCCAGCAGTTTATACGGGGAACAGCCCCAGCATTTT. Amino acid sequence: CASSLYGEQPQHF. The chain combines TRBV27 with TRBJ1-5; no clear D gene. Per the germline V gene, CDR1 is MNHEY and CDR2 is SMNVEV (reference sequence). The CDR3 is 13 residues long. Deletions cut 1 base from V and 7 bases from J, with 8 bases between.

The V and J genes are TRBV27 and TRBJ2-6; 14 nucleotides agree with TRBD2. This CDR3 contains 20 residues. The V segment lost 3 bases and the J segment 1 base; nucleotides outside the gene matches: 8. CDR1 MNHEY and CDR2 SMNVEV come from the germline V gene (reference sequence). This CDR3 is CASSLRWGLAGDSGANVLTF. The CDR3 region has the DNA TGTGCCAGCAGTTTGAGGTGGGGACTAGCGGGAGATTCTGGGGCCAACGTCCTGACTTTC.